This TCR beta chain is drawn from a study of cytotoxic CD8 clonotypes in ibrutinib-treated CLL. For the study at large: Response samples were taken after a median around 11 months of treatment, range 6 to 36.

J was trimmed by 9 bases and V by 7 bases; bases with no gene match: 8. Germline-derived CDR1 and CDR2 are MDHEN and SYDVKM. This CDR3 contains 13 residues. In regard to this clone: The antigen remains unidentified.

Broader study findings: Rare overall, public clonotypes shrank or held steady under therapy.

The method was immunoSEQ multiplex PCR; TCRdb's version includes in-frame clones alone and lacks a portion of them. The sample lists under 200,000 clones, approximately 80% occurring once. From cryopreserved PBMCs came 1.5 to 2.5 micrograms of genomic DNA used for TCR beta libraries. The receptor comes from a human donor with chronic lymphocytic leukemia. The sample consisted of PBMCs, taken after 12 months of ibrutinib treatment. The chain employs TRBV28 and TRBJ2-3; 9 bases line up with TRBD1. The CDR3 here is CASTLTGGLTQYF. For the CDR3, the DNA is TGTGCCAGCACCCTGACAGGGGGATTGACGCAGTATTTT.